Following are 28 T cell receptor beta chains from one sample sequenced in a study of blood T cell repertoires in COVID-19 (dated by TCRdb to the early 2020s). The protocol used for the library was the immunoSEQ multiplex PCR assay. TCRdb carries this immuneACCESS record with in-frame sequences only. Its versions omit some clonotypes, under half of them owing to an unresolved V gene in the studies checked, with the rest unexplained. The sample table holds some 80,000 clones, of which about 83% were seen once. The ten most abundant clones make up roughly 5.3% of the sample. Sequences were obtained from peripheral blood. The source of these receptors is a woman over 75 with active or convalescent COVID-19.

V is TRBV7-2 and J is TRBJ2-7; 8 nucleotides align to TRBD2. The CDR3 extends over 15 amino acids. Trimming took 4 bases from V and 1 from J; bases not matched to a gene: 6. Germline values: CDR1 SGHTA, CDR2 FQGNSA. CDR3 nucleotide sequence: TGTGCCAGCAGCTCTAGAGCGGGGGCTTCCTACGAGCAGTACTTC. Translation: CASSSRAGASYEQYF.

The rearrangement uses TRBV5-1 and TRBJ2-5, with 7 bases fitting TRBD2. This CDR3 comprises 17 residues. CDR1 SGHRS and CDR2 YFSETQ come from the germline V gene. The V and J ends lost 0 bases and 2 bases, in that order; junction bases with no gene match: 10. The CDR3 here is CASSLGALAALQETQYF. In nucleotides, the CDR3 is TGCGCCAGCAGCTTGGGTGCCCTAGCGGCTCTGCAAGAGACCCAGTACTTC.

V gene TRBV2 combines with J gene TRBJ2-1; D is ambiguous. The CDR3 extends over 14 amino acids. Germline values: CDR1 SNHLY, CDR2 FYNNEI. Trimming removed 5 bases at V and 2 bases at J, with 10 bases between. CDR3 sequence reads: CASSFTDPYNEQFF. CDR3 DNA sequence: TGTGCCAGCAGTTTTACAGACCCCTACAATGAGCAGTTCTTC.

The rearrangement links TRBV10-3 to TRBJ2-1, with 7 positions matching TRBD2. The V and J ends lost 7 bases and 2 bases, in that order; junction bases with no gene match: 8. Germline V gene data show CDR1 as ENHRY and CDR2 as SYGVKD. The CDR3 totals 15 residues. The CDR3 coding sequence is TGTGCCATCAAGTTTGGGGGAGGGACCTACAATGAGCAGTTCTTC. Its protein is CAIKFGGGTYNEQFF.

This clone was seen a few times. The CDR3 protein is CASSYNSGTNTGELFF. CDR3 nucleotides: TGTGCCAGCAGTTACAATAGCGGGACGAACACCGGGGAGCTGTTTTTT. This sequence joins TRBV6-5 and TRBJ2-2; 8 bases agree with TRBD2. V gave up 2 bases and J gave up 0 bases; unmatched junction bases: 2. The CDR3 has 16 amino acids. CDR1 MNHEY and CDR2 SVGAGI come from the germline V gene.

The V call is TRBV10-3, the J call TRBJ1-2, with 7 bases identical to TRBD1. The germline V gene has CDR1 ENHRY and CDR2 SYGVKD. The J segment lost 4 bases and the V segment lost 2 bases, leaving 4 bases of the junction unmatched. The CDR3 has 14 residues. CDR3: CAISEADRFYGYTF. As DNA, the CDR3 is TGTGCCATCAGTGAGGCGGACAGGTTCTATGGCTACACCTTC.

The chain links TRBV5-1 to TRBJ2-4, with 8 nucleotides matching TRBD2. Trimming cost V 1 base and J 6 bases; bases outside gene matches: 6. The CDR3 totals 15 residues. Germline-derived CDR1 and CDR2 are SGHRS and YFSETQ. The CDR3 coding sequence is TGCGCCAGCAGCTTGATTGCGGGGGGCGGAAACATTCAGTACTTC. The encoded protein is CASSLIAGGGNIQYF.

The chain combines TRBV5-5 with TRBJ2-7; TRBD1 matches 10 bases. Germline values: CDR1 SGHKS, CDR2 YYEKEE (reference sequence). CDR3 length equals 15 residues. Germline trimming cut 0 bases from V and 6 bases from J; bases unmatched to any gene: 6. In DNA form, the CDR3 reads TGTGCCAGCAGCTTGGCCGGGGGACAGGGGTCCGAGCAGTACTTC. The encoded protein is CASSLAGGQGSEQYF.

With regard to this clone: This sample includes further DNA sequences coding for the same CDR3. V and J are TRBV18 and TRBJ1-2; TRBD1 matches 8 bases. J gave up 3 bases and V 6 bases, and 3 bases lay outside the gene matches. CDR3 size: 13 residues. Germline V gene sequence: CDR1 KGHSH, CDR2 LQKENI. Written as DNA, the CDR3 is TGTGCCAGCTCCCCGGGACAGGACTATGGCTACACCTTC. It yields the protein CASSPGQDYGYTF.

The CDR3 DNA sequence: TGTGCCAGCAGCTACCTAGCGGGAGTGGCAGATACGCAGTATTTT. It encodes CASSYLAGVADTQYF. This chain joins TRBV7-2 and TRBJ2-3, with 10 bases fitting TRBD2. The J segment lost 4 bases and the V segment lost 4 bases, leaving 5 bases of the junction unmatched. The length of the CDR3 is 15 residues. In germline, CDR1 is SGHTA, CDR2 FQGNSA.

CDR3 residues: CASSSNRGSSYEQYF. The CDR3 nucleotides are TGTGCCAGCAGCTCCAACAGGGGGAGCTCCTACGAGCAGTACTTC. The chain is built from TRBV7-9 and TRBJ2-7; 8 nucleotides line up with TRBD1. The CDR3 contains 15 residues. The J segment lost 0 bases and the V segment lost 4 bases, leaving 5 bases of the junction unmatched. In germline, CDR1 is SEHNR, CDR2 FQNEAQ (reference sequence).

CDR3 sequence: CASSIAGRGVYEQYF. DNA of the CDR3: TGTGCCAGTAGTATTGCCGGCAGGGGGGTCTACGAGCAGTACTTC. J is TRBJ2-7 and V is TRBV19; TRBD1 might be the D (7 bases). Germline V gene sequence: CDR1 LNHDA, CDR2 SQIVND (reference sequence). The CDR3 contains 15 residues. The ends were cut back, 3 bases at V and 3 bases at J, with 15 bases in the middle. The entire variable domain, with the rest obtained from reference TRBV19 and TRBJ2-7, is as follows: DGGITQSPKYLFRKEGQNVTLSCEQNLNHDAMYWYRQDPGQGLRLIYYSQIVNDFQKGDIAEGYSVSREKKESFPLTVTSAQKNPTAFYLCASSIAGRGVYEQYFGPGTRLTVT.

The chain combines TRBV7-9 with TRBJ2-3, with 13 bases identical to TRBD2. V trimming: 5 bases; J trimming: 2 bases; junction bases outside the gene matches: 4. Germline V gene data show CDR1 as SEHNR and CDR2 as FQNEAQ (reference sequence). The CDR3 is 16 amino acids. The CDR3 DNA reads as TGTGCCAGCAGCCCTGGGACTAGCGGGAACACAGATACGCAGTATTTT. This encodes CASSPGTSGNTDTQYF. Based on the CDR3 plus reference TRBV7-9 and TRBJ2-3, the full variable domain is DTGVSQNPRHKITKRGQNVTFRCDPISEHNRLYWYRQTLGQGPEFLTYFQNEAQLEKSRLLSDRFSAERPKGSFSTLEIQRTEQGDSAMYLCASSPGTSGNTDTQYFGPGTRLTVL.

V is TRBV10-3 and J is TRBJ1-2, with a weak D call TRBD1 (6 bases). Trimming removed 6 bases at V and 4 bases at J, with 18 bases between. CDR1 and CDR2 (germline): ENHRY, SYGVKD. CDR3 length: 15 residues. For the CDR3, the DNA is TGTGCCATCAGGGATGAAGGGGACACCTTCTATGGCTACACCTTC. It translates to CAIRDEGDTFYGYTF.

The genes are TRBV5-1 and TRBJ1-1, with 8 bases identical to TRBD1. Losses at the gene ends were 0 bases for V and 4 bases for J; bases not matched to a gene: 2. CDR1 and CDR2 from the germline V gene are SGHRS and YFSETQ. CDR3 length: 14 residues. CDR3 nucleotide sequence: TGCGCCAGCAGCTTGGCAGGGGGCGGCACTGAAGCTTTCTTT. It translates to CASSLAGGGTEAFF.

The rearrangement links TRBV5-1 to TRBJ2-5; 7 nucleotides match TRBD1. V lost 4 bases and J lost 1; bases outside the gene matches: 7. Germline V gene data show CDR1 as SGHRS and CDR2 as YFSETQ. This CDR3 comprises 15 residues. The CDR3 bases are TGCGCCAGCAGCCCATGGGACAGAACCCAAGAGACCCAGTACTTC. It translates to CASSPWDRTQETQYF. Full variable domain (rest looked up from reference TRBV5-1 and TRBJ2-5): KAGVTQTPRYLIKTRGQQVTLSCSPISGHRSVSWYQQTPGQGLQFLFEYFSETQRNKGNFPGRFSGRQFSNSRSEMNVSTLELGDSALYLCASSPWDRTQETQYFGPGTRLLVL.

CDR3 region: CATSEYRGGGYTF. The CDR3 DNA is TGTGCCACCAGTGAATACAGGGGTGGTGGCTACACCTTC. The V and J genes are TRBV24-1 and TRBJ1-2; TRBD1 matches 7 bases. V lost 4 bases, J lost 7 bases, and 5 bases stayed unmatched. Per germline, CDR1 KGHDR and CDR2 SFDVKD. This CDR3 spans 13 amino acids.

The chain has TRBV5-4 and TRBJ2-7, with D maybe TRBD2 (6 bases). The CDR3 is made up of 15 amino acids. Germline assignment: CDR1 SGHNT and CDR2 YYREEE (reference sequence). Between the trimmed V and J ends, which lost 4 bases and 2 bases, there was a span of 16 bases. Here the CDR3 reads CASSLLGGKAYEQYF. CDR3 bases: TGTGCCAGCAGCCTACTGGGGGGAAAGGCCTACGAGCAGTACTTC. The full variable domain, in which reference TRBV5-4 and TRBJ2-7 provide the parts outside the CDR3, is ETGVTQSPTHLIKTRGQQVTLRCSSQSGHNTVSWYQQALGQGPQFIFQYYREEENGRGNFPPRFSGLQFPNYSSELNVNALELDDSALYLCASSLLGGKAYEQYFGPGTRLTVT.

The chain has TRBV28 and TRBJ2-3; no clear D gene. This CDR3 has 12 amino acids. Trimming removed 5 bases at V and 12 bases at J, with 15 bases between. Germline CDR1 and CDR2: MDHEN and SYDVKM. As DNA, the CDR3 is TGTGCCAGCAGTCCCCGAGTGAGAGCTCAGTATTTT. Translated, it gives CASSPRVRAQYF.

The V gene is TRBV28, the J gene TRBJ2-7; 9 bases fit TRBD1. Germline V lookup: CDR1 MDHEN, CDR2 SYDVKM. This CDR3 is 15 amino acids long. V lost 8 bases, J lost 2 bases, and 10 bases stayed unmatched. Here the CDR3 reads CASQAPGQGTYEQYF. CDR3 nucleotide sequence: TGTGCCAGCCAAGCGCCCGGACAGGGGACCTACGAGCAGTACTTC.

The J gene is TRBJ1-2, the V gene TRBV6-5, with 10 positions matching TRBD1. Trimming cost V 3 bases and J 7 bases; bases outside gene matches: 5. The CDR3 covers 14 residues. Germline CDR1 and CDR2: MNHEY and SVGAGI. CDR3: CASSYRTGGSGYTF. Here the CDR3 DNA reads TGTGCCAGCAGTTATCGGACAGGGGGTAGTGGCTACACCTTC.

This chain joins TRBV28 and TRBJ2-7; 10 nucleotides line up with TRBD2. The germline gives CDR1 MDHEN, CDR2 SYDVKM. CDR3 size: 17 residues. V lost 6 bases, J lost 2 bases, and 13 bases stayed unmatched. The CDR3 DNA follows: TGTGCCAGCAGGGCTACTAGCGGGATTAAGGGGGCCTACGAGCAGTACTTC. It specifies CASRATSGIKGAYEQYF.

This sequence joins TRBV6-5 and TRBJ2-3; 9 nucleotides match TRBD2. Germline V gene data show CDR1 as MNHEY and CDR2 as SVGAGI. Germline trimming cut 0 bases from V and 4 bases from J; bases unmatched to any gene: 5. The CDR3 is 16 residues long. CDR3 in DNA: TGTGCCAGCAGTTACTCTAGCGGGAGAAGGCCAGATACGCAGTATTTT. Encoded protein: CASSYSSGRRPDTQYF.

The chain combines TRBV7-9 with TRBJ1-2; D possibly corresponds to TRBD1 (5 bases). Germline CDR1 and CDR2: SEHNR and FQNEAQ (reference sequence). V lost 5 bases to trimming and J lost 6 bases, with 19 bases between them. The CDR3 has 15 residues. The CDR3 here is CASSPGAGYVDGYTF. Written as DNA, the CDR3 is TGTGCCAGCAGCCCTGGGGCAGGGTACGTGGATGGCTACACCTTC.

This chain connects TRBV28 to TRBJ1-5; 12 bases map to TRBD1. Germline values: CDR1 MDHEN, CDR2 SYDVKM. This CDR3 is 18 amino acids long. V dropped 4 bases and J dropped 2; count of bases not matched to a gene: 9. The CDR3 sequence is CASSSPGQGALGNQPQHF. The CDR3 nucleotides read TGTGCCAGCAGTTCACCGGGACAGGGGGCCTTAGGCAATCAGCCCCAGCATTTT.

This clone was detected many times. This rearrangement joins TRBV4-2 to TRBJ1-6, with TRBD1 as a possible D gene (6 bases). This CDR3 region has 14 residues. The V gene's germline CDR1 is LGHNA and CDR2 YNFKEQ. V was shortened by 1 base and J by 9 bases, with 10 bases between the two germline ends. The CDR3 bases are TGTGCCAGCAGCCAAGCCACAGGGCGTTCACCCCTCCACTTT. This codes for CASSQATGRSPLHF.

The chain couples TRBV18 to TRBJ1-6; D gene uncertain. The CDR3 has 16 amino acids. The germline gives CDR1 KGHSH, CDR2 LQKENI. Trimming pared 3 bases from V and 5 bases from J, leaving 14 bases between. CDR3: CASSPLGGADNSPLHF. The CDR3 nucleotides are TGTGCCAGCTCACCGCTAGGAGGCGCGGATAATTCACCCCTCCACTTT.

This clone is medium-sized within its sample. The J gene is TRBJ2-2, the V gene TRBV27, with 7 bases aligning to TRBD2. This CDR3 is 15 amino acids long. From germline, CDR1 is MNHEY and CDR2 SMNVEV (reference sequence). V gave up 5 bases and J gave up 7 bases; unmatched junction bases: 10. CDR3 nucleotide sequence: TGTGCCAGCAGTCCCGGCGGGGGAGGGTTCGGGGAGCTGTTTTTT. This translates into CASSPGGGGFGELFF.